This T cell receptor (beta chain) was documented in a study of blood T cell repertoires in COVID-19. Per the authors' pipeline: The authors estimated nucleated cell counts from reference gene primer amplification. Profiling relied on immunoSEQ multiplex PCR, and the TCRdb table lists in-frame clones only, not all of them. That table furnishes V, J and clone size, whereas the DNA furnished D and trimming. The sample records about 140,000 clones, around 82% being singletons. This CDR3 is built from 17 residues. CDR1 and CDR2 (germline): SGHNT, YENEEA. Remarks on this clone: Its ends do not fully match the called genes, so a read error is possible.

This chain joins TRBV11-3 and TRBJ2-1, with 13 bases that match TRBD2. Source material: peripheral blood. The receptor comes from a woman in her sixties or seventies with acute or convalescent COVID-19. In DNA form, the CDR3 reads TGTGCCAGCAGTTTAGGACTAGCGGGAGAAGGTTGGGATGAGCAGTTCTTC. This codes for CASSLGLAGEGWDEQFF.